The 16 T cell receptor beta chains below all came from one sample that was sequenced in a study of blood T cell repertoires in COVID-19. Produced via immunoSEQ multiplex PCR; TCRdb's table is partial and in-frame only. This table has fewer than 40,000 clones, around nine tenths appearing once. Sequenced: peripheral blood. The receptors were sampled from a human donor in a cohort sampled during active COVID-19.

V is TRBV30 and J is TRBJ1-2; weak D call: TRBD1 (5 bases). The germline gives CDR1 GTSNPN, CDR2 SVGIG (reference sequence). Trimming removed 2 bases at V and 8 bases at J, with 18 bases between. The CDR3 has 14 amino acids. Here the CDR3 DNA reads TGTGCCTGGAGTTCCTGGGGCCGAGCCAACGGCTACACCTTC. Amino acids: CAWSSWGRANGYTF.

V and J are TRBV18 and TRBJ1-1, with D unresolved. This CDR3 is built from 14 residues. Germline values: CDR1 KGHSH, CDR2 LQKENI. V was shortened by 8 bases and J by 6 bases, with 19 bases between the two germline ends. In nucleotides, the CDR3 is TGTGCCAGCCGAACGGAGGTTACGTCGGCTGAAGCTTTCTTT. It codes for CASRTEVTSAEAFF.

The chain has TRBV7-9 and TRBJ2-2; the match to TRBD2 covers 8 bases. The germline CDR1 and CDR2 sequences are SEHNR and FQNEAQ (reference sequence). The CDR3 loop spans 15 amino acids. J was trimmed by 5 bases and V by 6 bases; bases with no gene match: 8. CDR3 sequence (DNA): TGTGCCAGCAGTCGCCGCGGGGGGTCTACCGGGGAGCTGTTTTTT. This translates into CASSRRGGSTGELFF. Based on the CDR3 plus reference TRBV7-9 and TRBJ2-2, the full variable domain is DTGVSQNPRHKITKRGQNVTFRCDPISEHNRLYWYRQTLGQGPEFLTYFQNEAQLEKSRLLSDRFSAERPKGSFSTLEIQRTEQGDSAMYLCASSRRGGSTGELFFGEGSRLTVL.

The CDR3 loop is CASSFNRVDTQYF. The CDR3 DNA follows: TGTGCCAGCAGTTTCAACAGGGTTGATACGCAGTATTTT. The chain carries TRBV12-3 or TRBV12-4 and TRBJ2-3; weak D call: TRBD1 (6 bases). V was shortened by 3 bases and J by 6 bases, with 10 bases between the two germline ends. The CDR3 extends over 13 amino acids.

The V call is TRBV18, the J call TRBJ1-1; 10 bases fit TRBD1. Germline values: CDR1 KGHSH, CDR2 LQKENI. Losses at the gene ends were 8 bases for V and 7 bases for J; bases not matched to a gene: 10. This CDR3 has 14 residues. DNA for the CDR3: TGTGCCAGCAAAAATTCCGGGACAGGGGTTGAAGCTTTCTTT. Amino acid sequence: CASKNSGTGVEAFF.

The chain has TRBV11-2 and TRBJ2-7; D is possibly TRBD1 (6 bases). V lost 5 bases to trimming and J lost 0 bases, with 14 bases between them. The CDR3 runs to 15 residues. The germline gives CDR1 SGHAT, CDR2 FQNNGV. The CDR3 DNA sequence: TGTGCCAGCAGCCCGCCCGGGACACACTCCTACGAGCAGTACTTC. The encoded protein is CASSPPGTHSYEQYF.

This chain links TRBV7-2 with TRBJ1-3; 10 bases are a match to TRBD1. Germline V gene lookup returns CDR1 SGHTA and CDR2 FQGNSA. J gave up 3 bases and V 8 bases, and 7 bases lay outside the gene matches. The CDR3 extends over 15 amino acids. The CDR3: CASGKTGGGGNTIYF. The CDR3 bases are TGTGCCAGCGGGAAGACAGGGGGCGGTGGAAACACCATATATTTT.

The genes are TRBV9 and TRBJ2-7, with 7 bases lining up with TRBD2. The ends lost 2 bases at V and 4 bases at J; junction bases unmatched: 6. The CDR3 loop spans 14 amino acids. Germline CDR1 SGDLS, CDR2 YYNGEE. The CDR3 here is CASSVASGNYEQYF. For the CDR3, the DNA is TGTGCCAGCAGCGTGGCTAGCGGAAATTACGAGCAGTACTTC.

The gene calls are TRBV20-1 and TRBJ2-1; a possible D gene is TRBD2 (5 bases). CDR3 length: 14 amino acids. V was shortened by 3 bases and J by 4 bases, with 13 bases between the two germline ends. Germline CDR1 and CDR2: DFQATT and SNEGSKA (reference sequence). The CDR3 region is CSASWLADYNEQFF. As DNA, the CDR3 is TGCAGTGCTAGTTGGCTAGCCGATTACAATGAGCAGTTCTTC.

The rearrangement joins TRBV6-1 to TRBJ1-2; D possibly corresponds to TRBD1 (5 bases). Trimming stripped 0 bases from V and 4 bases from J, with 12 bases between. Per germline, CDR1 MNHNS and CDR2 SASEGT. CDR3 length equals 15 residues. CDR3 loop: CASSEAGGPTYGYTF. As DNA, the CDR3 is TGTGCCAGCAGTGAAGCGGGGGGACCCACCTATGGCTACACCTTC.

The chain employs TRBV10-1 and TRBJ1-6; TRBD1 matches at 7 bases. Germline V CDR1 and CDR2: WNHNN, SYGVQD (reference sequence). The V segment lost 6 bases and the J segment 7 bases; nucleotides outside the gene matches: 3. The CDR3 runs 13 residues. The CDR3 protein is CASSETGNSPLHF. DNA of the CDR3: TGCGCCAGCAGCGAGACAGGGAATTCACCCCTCCACTTT.

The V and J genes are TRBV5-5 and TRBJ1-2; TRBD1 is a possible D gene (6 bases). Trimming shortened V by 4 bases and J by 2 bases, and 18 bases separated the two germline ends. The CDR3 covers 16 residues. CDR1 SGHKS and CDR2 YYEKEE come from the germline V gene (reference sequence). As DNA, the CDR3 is TGTGCCAGCAGCCCAACCTTAACAGGGCCGAACTATGGCTACACCTTC. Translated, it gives CASSPTLTGPNYGYTF.

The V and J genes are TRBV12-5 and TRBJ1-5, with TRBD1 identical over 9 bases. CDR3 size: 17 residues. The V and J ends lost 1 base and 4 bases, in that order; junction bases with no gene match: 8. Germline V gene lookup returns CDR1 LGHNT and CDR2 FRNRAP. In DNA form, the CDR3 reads TGTGCTAGTGGTTTGGGTTTTACAGGGGGCGGAAATCAGCCCCAGCATTTT. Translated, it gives CASGLGFTGGGNQPQHF.

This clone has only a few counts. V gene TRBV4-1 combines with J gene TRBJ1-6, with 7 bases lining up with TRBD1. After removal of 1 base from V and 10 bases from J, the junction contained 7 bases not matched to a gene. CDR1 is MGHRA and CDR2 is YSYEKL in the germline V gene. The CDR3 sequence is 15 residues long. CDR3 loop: CASSQADRVGSPLHF. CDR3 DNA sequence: TGCGCCAGCAGCCAAGCAGACAGGGTTGGGTCACCCCTCCACTTT.

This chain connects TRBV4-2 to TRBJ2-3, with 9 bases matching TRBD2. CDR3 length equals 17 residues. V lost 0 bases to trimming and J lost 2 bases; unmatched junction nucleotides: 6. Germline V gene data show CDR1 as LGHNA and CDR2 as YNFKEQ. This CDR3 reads CASSQDLSGGNTDTQYF. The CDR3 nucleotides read TGTGCCAGCAGCCAAGATCTCAGCGGGGGGAACACAGATACGCAGTATTTT.

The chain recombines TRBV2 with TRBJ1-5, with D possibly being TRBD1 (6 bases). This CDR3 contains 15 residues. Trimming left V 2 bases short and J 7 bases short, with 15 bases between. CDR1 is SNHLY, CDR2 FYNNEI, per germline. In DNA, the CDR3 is TGTGCCAGCAGTGAATGGGGTACAGGGCGGCAGCCCCAGCATTTT. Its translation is CASSEWGTGRQPQHF.